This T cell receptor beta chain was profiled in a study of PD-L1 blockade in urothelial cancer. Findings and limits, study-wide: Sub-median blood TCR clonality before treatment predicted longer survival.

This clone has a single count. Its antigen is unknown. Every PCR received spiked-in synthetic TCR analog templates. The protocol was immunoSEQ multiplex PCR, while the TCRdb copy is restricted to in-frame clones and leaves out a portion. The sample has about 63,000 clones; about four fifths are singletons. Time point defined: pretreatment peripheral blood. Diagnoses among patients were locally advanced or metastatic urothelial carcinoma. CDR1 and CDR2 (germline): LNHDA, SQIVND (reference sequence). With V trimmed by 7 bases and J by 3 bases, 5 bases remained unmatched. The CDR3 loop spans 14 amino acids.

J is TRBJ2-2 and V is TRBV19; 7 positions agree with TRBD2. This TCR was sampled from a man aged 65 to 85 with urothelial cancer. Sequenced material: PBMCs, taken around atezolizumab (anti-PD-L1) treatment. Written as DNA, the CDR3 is TGTGCCAGTAAACTGGCGGGAGACACCGGGGAGCTGTTTTTT. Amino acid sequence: CASKLAGDTGELFF.